This entry lists 5 T cell receptor beta chains sequenced from one sample in a study of blood T cells in healthy people across ages. Then a second PCR, running about 6 to 11 cycles, was carried out with a sample-barcoded 5' primer and a J-beta primer mix. From the 5' RACE reads, TCRdb called clonotypes with MiXCR, one entry per CDR3 protein. The data hold 750,000 to 1,000,000 distinct CDR3 sequences, with about 28% observed a single time. These same data were also listed under a study on T cells of mothers and their children.

Material: blood. The origin of the receptors is a woman aged 40 to 50 in good health.

The rearrangement joins TRBV7-9 to TRBJ2-1, with 7 bases identical to TRBD1. CDR1 is SEHNR and CDR2 is FQNEAQ in the germline V gene (reference sequence). This CDR3 is 16 amino acids long. J was trimmed by 4 bases and V by 4 bases; bases with no gene match: 10. In DNA form, the CDR3 reads TGTGCCAGCAGCTCAAGAGACAGGGCAAAGTACAATGAGCAGTTCTTC. Amino acids: CASSSRDRAKYNEQFF.

There are a few counts of this clonotype. This chain joins TRBV18 and TRBJ2-1; a weak D match, TRBD1 (6 bases). Per the germline V gene, CDR1 is KGHSH and CDR2 is LQKENI. This CDR3 region has 13 residues. Trimming stripped 3 bases from V and 6 bases from J, with 9 bases between. CDR3 bases: TGTGCCAGCTCACCTCAGGGGTTCAATGAGCAGTTCTTC. Protein sequence: CASSPQGFNEQFF.

A remark on this clonotype: The junction departs from the called germline gene at one end, perhaps through a read error. The chain joins TRBV7-9 to TRBJ2-7, with D possibly TRBD2 on 6 matching bases. The CDR3 runs 15 residues. Germline values: CDR1 SEHNR, CDR2 FQNEAQ (reference sequence). CDR3: CAGSSVGGISYEQYF. The CDR3 DNA is TGTGCCGGCAGCTCAGTCGGCGGGATCTCCTACGAGCAGTACTTC.

Comment on this clonotype: Since a much larger clone is just one base distant, this may be a read error. The chain combines TRBV5-1 with TRBJ2-1, with TRBD1 identical over 9 bases. The CDR3 totals 15 residues. J was trimmed by 12 bases and V by 5 bases; bases with no gene match: 15. The germline CDR1 and CDR2 sequences are SGHRS and YFSETQ. The CDR3 loop is CASSRQTGGQIGQFF. The CDR3 DNA reads TGCGCCAGCAGTCGACAGACAGGGGGTCAAATTGGGCAGTTCTTC.

This clonotype occurred many times. The chain combines TRBV5-1 with TRBJ2-3; D remains unclear. V was shortened by 2 bases and J by 2 bases, with 6 bases between the two germline ends. The CDR3 totals 13 residues. Germline V gives CDR1 SGHRS, CDR2 YFSETQ. In DNA form, the CDR3 reads TGCGCCAGCAGCTTTGAGTCCACAGATACGCAGTATTTT. Translated, it gives CASSFESTDTQYF. The full variable domain, completed using reference TRBV5-1 and TRBJ2-3, is KAGVTQTPRYLIKTRGQQVTLSCSPISGHRSVSWYQQTPGQGLQFLFEYFSETQRNKGNFPGRFSGRQFSNSRSEMNVSTLELGDSALYLCASSFESTDTQYFGPGTRLTVL.